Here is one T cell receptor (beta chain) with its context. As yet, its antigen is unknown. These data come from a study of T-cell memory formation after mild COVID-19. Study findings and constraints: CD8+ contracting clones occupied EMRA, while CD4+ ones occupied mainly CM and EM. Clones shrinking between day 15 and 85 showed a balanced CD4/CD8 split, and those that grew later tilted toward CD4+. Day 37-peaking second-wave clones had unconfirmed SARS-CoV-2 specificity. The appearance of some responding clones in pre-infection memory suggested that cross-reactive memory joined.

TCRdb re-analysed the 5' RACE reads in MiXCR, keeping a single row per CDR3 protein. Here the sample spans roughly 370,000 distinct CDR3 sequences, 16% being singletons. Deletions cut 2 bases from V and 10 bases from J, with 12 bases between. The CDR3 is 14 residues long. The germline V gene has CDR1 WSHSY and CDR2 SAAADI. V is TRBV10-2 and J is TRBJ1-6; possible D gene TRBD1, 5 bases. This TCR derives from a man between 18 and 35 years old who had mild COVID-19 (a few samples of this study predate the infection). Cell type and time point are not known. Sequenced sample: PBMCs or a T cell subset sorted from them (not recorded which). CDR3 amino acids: CASSEPLRGSPLHF. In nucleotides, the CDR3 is TGCGCCAGCAGTGAGCCCCTGAGGGGATCACCCCTCCACTTT.